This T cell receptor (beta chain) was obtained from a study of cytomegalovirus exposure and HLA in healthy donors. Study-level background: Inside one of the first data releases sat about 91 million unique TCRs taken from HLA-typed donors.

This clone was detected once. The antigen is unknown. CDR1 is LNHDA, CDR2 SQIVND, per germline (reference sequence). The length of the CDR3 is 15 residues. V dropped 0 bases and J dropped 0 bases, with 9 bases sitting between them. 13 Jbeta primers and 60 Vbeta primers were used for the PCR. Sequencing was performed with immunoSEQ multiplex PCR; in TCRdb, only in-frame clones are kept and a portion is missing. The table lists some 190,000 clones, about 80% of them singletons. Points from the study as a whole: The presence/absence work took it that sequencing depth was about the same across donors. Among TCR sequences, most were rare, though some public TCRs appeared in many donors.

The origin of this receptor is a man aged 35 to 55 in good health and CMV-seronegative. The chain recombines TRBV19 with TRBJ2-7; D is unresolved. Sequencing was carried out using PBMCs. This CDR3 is CASSIDQGGSYEQYF. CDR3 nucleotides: TGTGCCAGTAGTATAGATCAAGGCGGCTCCTACGAGCAGTACTTC. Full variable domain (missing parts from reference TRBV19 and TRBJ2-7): DGGITQSPKYLFRKEGQNVTLSCEQNLNHDAMYWYRQDPGQGLRLIYYSQIVNDFQKGDIAEGYSVSREKKESFPLTVTSAQKNPTAFYLCASSIDQGGSYEQYFGPGTRLTVT.